This T cell receptor beta chain was sequenced in a study of vaccination and CD4 T cells after COVID-19 (dated by TCRdb to the early 2020s). Looking at the study overall: SARS-CoV-2 positivity had been established in the convalescent patients by nasal swab PCR, and mild disease was recorded in nine or ten of these patients and severe disease in one. Six males and four females were included in the convalescent cohort, with two Hispanic individuals, seven Caucasians, two Asians and one multiracial person represented. Two doses of either the Pfizer-BioNTech BNT162b2 vaccine (n=8) or the Moderna mRNA-1273 vaccine (n=2) were administered to participants. Post-COVID blood samples were collected from convalescent patients a median of about 92 days after diagnosis, with a range of roughly 35 to 161 days. Post-vaccine blood samples were obtained a median of around 74 days after the second vaccine dose, with a range of about 12 to 241 days. A few convalescent patients gave samples both early after vaccination (day 14) and late after vaccination (days 161 to 241). In roughly 11 COVID-19 convalescent patients and 4 infection-naive healthy vaccine recipients, the spike-specific CD4+ TCR repertoire before mRNA vaccination was compared with the repertoire after mRNA vaccination.

Library prep was done by PCR. For sequencing, an Illumina iSeq 100 was employed. Under the source paper's analysis protocol: Non-productive sequences were removed, and CDR3s that did not start with C, did not end with F or W, or were shorter than 7 amino acids were discarded. Similarity between CDR3 sequences was evaluated in R version 3.6.1 using Levenshtein distances (stringdist) and unrooted phylogenetic trees (ape). TCRdb reworked the public reads: Q25 trimming with fastp, MiXCR clone assembly, productive beta chains retained. Merged by CDR3 protein, the rows form single entries marked with the most common genes and DNA. It is TCRdb's table, rather than the study itself, that gives the V and J calls and clone size. The sample table contains 35,000 to 45,000 distinct CDR3 sequences; only one count was recorded for more than 30% of them. The ten largest clones take up about 5.3% of the sample. The time point label here, explained by the study, means: late sampling 161 to 241 days after vaccination in three convalescent patients. The convalescent patients' positive SARS-CoV-2 PCR tests fell between March and December 2020, which was before the Alpha, Beta and Delta variants emerged in the United States. Ficoll-Paque Plus gradient centrifugation was used to isolate PBMCs from whole blood, and the isolated PBMCs were then either used fresh or cryopreserved at -140C.

Points the paper makes about the study in general: In convalescent patients, a median around 89% of post-vaccine SARS-CoV-2-reactive clones were detected only after vaccination, suggesting vaccine-specific priming. Of the vaccine-specific clones in convalescent patients, 304 of 307, or nearly all, reacted only to SARS-CoV-2 spike and did not cross-react with common cold coronaviruses. The median number of SARS-CoV-2-reactive clonotypes rose from 21 after infection to about 40 after vaccination, but the change was not significant. The study included relatively few convalescent patients and did not analyze early timepoints after natural infection.

To note about this clonotype: Its antigen remains undetermined. Base qualities are not provided; no much larger clone lies one nucleotide away.

The CDR3 runs 13 amino acids, cysteine and phenylalanine included. CDR3 DNA only is kept here, 39 bases in frame from base 1. V is pared back by 1 base and J by 5 bases, with 7 bases lying between the germline termini. CDR1 is given as SGHAT and CDR2 as FQDESV, both from the germline V gene (reference sequence). The sequence joins TRBV11-1 to TRBJ2-3; a confident D gene designation cannot be given. The clonotype originates from a human donor who had recovered from COVID-19. The sample here was CD4+ T cells from blood, taken about 7 months after SARS-CoV-2 vaccination. The nucleotide sequence is given as TGTGCCAGCAGCTTAGGTACCCGAGATACGCAGTATTTT. This is translated as CASSLGTRDTQYF.